This T cell receptor beta chain was sequenced in a study of shared clonotypes between healthy human individuals. Study context: A couple of women and a few men aged 18 to 49 made up the donors.

The genomic DNA of each subset was split evenly across several immunoSEQ plates. Libraries were prepared by immunoSEQ multiplex PCR; TCRdb keeps only in-frame clonotypes and omits some of them. The data show over a million clones, around 97% seen once. V gave up 5 bases and J gave up 9 bases; unmatched junction bases: 15. The CDR3 extends over 16 amino acids. Germline assignment: CDR1 SGHTA and CDR2 FQGNSA. Findings and caveats of the study: Genetic and exposure-history diversity was limited by the small donor number.

A note on this clone: What it recognizes is unknown.

Material for sequencing was naive CD4+ T cells sorted from blood. Subset reported: CD45RA+ positively selected. This TCR was sampled from a young man in good health. The chain combines TRBV7-2 with TRBJ2-7; 11 bases are a match to TRBD2. CDR3 sequence (DNA): TGTGCCAGCAGCCCCCTCCCGGGACTAGCGGTAGCAGGGCAGTACTTC. Amino acid sequence: CASSPLPGLAVAGQYF. Using reference TRBV7-2 and TRBJ2-7 for the parts outside the CDR3, the full variable domain is GAGVSQSPSNKVTEKGKDVELRCDPISGHTALYWYRQSLGQGLEFLIYFQGNSAPDKSGLPSDRFSAERTGGSVSTLTIQRTQQEDSAVYLCASSPLPGLAVAGQYFGPGTRLTVT.